The rows below give T cell receptor beta chains drawn from one sample of a study of immune evolution from preneoplasia to lung adenocarcinoma. Measured with immunoSEQ multiplex PCR; TCRdb has only the in-frame clones, and not every one. The sample holds some 8,200 clones, roughly 83% seen once. Sequencing was done on a sample of FFPE invasive lung adenocarcinoma tissue. These receptors were collected from a person between 45 and 75 years old with lung adenocarcinoma. The CDR3 runs from the conserved cysteine through the conserved F or W. Fields, in order: V gene, CDR3 length, J gene, CDR3 protein.

v_call: TRBV29-1
cdr3_length: 13
j_call: TRBJ2-7
cdr3_aa: CSVRTGRSYEQYF

v_call: TRBV5-1
cdr3_length: 17
j_call: TRBJ2-5
cdr3_aa: CASSSGTSGSLLETQYF

v_call: TRBV7-8
cdr3_length: 15
j_call: TRBJ2-7
cdr3_aa: CASSSSMGQGYEQYF

v_call: TRBV28
cdr3_length: 14
j_call: TRBJ2-7
cdr3_aa: CASTLQASSYEQYF

v_call: TRBV11-1
cdr3_length: 13
j_call: TRBJ1-1
cdr3_aa: CASSLEGFTEAFF

v_call: TRBV30
cdr3_length: 12
j_call: TRBJ2-1
cdr3_aa: CAWIRWTGEQFF

v_call: TRBV6-4
cdr3_length: 15
j_call: TRBJ2-7
cdr3_aa: CASSDSRDRGYEQYF

v_call: TRBV6-1
cdr3_length: 14
j_call: TRBJ1-3
cdr3_aa: CASKKQGAGNTIYF

v_call: TRBV12-5
cdr3_length: 13
j_call: TRBJ2-2
cdr3_aa: CASGSSNTGELFF

v_call: TRBV5-1
cdr3_length: 16
j_call: TRBJ2-5
cdr3_aa: CASSLALLAVEETQYF

v_call: TRBV4-1
cdr3_length: 16
j_call: TRBJ1-5
cdr3_aa: CASSQDLGRGAQPQHF

v_call: TRBV9
cdr3_length: 15
j_call: TRBJ2-5
cdr3_aa: CASTGTSGSGETQYF

v_call: TRBV21-1
cdr3_length: 19
j_call: TRBJ2-3
cdr3_aa: CASSKARTSGRAEADTQYF

v_call: TRBV29-1
cdr3_length: 13
j_call: TRBJ2-1
cdr3_aa: CSVTPPTLNEQFF

v_call: TRBV4-2
cdr3_length: 18
j_call: TRBJ2-3
cdr3_aa: CASSQDLGRANPTDTQYF

v_call: TRBV5-1
cdr3_length: 18
j_call: TRBJ2-7
cdr3_aa: CASREYLAASGRRDEQYF

v_call: TRBV6-5
cdr3_length: 15
j_call: TRBJ1-1
cdr3_aa: CASSPLGQGRTEAFF

v_call: TRBV29-1
cdr3_length: 13
j_call: TRBJ1-2
cdr3_aa: CSVLRQGARGYTF

v_call: TRBV4-2
cdr3_length: 15
j_call: TRBJ1-1
cdr3_aa: CASSQAGTGGTEAFF

v_call: TRBV6-5
cdr3_length: 14
j_call: TRBJ2-1
cdr3_aa: CASSSRFGKNEQFF

v_call: TRBV18
cdr3_length: 13
j_call: TRBJ2-1
cdr3_aa: CASSPKPYNEQFF

v_call: TRBV6-6
cdr3_length: 16
j_call: TRBJ1-1
cdr3_aa: CASSYPEGRKGTEAFF

v_call: TRBV6-1
cdr3_length: 16
j_call: TRBJ2-7
cdr3_aa: CASSAQLLDRRYEQYF

v_call: TRBV7-2
cdr3_length: 15
j_call: TRBJ1-4
cdr3_aa: CASSLAGGANEKLFF

v_call: TRBV6-6
cdr3_length: 12
j_call: TRBJ2-7
cdr3_aa: CASEGYSYEQYF

v_call: TRBV19
cdr3_length: 13
j_call: TRBJ1-4
cdr3_aa: CASHERGDEKLFF

v_call: TRBV6-4
cdr3_length: 13
j_call: TRBJ1-1
cdr3_aa: CASSDRENTEAFF

v_call: TRBV19
cdr3_length: 17
j_call: TRBJ2-3
cdr3_aa: CASSRRSDRGWTDTQYF

v_call: TRBV7-9
cdr3_length: 16
j_call: TRBJ1-4
cdr3_aa: CASSPEGSPPGEKLFF

v_call: TRBV11-2
cdr3_length: 13
j_call: TRBJ1-2
cdr3_aa: CASSLSGTYGYTF

v_call: TRBV6-5
cdr3_length: 14
j_call: TRBJ2-7
cdr3_aa: CASRRGLAGFEQYF

v_call: TRBV18
cdr3_length: 15
j_call: TRBJ2-2
cdr3_aa: CASSNDRGNTGELFF